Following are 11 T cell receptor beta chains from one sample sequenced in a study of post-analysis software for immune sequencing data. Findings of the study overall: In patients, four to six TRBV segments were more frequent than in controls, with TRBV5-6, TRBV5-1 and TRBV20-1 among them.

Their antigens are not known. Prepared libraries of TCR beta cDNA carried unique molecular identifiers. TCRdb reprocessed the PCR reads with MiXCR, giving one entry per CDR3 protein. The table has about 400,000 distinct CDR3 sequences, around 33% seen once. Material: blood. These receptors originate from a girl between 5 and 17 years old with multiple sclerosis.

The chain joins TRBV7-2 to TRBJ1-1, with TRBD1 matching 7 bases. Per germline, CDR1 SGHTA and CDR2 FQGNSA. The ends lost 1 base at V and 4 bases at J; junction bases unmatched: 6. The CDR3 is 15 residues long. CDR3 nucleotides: TGTGCCAGCAGCTTAGGACAGGGACTTAGCACTGAAGCTTTCTTT. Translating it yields CASSLGQGLSTEAFF.

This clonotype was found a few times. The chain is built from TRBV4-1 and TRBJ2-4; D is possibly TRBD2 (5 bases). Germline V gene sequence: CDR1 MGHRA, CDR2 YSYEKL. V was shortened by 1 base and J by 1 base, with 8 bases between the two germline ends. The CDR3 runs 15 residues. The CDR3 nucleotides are TGCGCCAGCAGCCAAGTGCGCGGGGCCAAAAACATTCAGTACTTC. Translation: CASSQVRGAKNIQYF.

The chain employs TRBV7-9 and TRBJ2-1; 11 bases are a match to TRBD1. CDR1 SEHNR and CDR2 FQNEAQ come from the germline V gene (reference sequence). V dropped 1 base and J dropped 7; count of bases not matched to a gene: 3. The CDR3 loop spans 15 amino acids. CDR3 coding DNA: TGTGCCAGCAGCTTAGTGGGGACAGGGGGTAATGAGCAGTTCTTC. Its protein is CASSLVGTGGNEQFF.

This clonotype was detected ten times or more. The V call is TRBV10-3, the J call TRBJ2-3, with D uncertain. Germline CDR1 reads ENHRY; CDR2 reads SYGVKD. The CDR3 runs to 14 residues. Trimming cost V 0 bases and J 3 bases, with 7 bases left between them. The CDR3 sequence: CAISESGGTDTQYF. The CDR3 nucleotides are TGTGCCATCAGTGAGTCTGGTGGGACAGATACGCAGTATTTT.

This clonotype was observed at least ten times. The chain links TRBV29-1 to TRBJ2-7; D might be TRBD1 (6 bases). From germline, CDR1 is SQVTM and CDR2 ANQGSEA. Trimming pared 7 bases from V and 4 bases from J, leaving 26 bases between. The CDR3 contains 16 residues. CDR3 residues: CSAGGQTPQFSYEQYF. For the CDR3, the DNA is TGCAGCGCCGGTGGACAGACGCCTCAATTCAGTTACGAGCAGTACTTC.

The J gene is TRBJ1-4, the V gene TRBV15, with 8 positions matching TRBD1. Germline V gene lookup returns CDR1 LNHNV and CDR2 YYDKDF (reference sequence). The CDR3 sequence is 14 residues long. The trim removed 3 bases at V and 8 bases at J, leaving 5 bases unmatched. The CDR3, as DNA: TGTGCCACCAGCAGCGGACAGGGAGACGAAAAACTGTTTTTT. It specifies CATSSGQGDEKLFF.

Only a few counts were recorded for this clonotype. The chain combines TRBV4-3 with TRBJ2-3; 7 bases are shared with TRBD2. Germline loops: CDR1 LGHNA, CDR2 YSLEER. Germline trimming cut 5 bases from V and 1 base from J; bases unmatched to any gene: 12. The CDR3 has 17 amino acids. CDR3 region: CASSSGGPPDGTDTQYF. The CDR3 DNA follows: TGCGCCAGCAGCTCGGGGGGTCCTCCGGATGGCACAGATACGCAGTATTTT.

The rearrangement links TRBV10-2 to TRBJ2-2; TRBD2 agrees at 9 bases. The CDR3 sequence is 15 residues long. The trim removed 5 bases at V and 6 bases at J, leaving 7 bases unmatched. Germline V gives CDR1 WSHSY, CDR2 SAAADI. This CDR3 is CASSSVRGGPGELFF. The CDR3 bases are TGCGCCAGCAGTTCGGTGCGGGGGGGCCCCGGGGAGCTGTTTTTT.

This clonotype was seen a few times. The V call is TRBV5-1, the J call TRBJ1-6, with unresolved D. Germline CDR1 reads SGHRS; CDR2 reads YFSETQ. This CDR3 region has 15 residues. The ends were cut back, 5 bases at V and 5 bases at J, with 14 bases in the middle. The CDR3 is CASSRSSGDNSPLHF. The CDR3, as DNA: TGCGCCAGCAGTCGGAGCAGTGGCGATAATTCACCCCTCCACTTT.

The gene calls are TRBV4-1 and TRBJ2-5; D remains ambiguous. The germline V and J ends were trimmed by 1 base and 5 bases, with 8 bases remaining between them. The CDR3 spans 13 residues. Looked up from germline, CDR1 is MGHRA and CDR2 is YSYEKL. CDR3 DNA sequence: TGCGCCAGCAGCCAAGTTCAGACGGAGACCCAGTACTTC. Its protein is CASSQVQTETQYF.

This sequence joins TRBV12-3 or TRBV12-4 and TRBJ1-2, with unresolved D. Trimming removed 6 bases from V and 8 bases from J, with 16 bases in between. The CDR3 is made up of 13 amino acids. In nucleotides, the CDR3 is TGTGCCAGCAGACTCGCCCACAGCCTGGGCTACACCTTC. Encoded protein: CASRLAHSLGYTF.